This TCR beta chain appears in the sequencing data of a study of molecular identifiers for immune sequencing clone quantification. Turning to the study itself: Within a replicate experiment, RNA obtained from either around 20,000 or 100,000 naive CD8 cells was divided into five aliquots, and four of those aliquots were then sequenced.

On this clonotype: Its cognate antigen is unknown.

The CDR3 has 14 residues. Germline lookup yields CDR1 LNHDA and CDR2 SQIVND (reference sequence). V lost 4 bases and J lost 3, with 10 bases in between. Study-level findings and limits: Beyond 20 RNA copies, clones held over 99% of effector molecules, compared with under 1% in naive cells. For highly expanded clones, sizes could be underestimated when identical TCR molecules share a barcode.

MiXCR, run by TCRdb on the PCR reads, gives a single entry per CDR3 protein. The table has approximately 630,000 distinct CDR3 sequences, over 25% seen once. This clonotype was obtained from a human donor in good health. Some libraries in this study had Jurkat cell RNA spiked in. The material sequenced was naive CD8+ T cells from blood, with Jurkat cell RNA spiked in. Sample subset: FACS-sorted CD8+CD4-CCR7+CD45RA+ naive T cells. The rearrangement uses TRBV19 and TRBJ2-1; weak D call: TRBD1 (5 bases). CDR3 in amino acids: CASSTNRNYNEQFF. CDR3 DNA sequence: TGTGCCAGTAGTACTAACAGGAACTACAATGAGCAGTTCTTC.